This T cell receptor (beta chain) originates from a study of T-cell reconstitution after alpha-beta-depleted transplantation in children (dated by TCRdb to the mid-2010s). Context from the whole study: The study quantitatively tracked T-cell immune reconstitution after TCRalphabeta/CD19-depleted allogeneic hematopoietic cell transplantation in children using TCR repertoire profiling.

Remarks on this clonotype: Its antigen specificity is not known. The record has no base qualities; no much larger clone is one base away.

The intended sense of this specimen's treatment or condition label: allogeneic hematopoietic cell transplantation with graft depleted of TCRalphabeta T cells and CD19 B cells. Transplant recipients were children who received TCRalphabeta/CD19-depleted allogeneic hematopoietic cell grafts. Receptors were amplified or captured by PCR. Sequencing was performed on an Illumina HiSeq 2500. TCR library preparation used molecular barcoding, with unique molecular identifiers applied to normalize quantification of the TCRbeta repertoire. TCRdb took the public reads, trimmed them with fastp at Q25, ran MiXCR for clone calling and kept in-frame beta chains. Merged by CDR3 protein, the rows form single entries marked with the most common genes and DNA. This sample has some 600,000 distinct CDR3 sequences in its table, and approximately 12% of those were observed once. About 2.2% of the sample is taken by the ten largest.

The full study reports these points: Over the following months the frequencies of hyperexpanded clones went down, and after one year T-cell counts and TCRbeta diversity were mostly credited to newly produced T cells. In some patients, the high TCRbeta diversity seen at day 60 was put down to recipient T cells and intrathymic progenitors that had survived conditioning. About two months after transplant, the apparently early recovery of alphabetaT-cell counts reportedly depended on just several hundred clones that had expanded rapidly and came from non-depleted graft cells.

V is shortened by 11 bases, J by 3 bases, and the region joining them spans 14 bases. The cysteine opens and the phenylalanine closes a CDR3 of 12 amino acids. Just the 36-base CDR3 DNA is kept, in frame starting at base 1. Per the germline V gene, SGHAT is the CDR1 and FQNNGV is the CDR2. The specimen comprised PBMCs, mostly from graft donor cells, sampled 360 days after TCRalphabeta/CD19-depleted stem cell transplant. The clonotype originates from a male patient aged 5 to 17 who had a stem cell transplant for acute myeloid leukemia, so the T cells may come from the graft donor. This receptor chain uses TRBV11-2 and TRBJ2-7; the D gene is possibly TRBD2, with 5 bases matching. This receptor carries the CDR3 CASHGSRYEQYF. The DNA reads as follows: TGTGCCTCCCATGGGAGCCGCTACGAGCAGTACTTC.